The 25 T cell receptor beta chains listed next were all sequenced from one sample in a study of blood T cell repertoires in COVID-19. Sequenced by immunoSEQ multiplex PCR; TCRdb stores in-frame clones only, minus some. Among around 180,000 clones listed, about 91% were seen once. Sequenced input: PBMCs or T cells enriched from blood (not recorded which). All receptors come from a woman aged 40 to 50 with acute COVID-19.

This clone came up once. The gene calls are TRBV19 and TRBJ1-3, with 9 bases fitting TRBD1. The CDR3 contains 19 residues. Per germline, CDR1 LNHDA and CDR2 SQIVND (reference sequence). V lost 4 bases to trimming and J lost 0 bases; unmatched junction nucleotides: 13. The CDR3 reads CASSTWTGALFDSGNTIYF. CDR3 bases: TGTGCCAGTAGTACCTGGACAGGGGCACTTTTCGACTCTGGAAACACCATATATTTT.

This rearrangement joins TRBV7-3 to TRBJ2-1; 9 nucleotides line up with TRBD1. Germline assignment: CDR1 SGHTA and CDR2 FQGTGA. Losses at the gene ends were 2 bases for V and 2 bases for J; bases not matched to a gene: 4. There are 16 residues in the CDR3. The CDR3 region is CASSLRGQGTYNEQFF. The CDR3 region has the DNA TGTGCCAGCAGCTTACGGGGACAGGGAACCTACAATGAGCAGTTCTTC.

This clone was counted a few times. The gene calls are TRBV2 and TRBJ2-5, with 8 bases fitting TRBD2. The CDR3 totals 16 residues. CDR1 is SNHLY and CDR2 is FYNNEI in the germline V gene. V gave up 8 bases and J gave up 2 bases; unmatched junction bases: 13. The CDR3 DNA reads TGTGCCAGCCAAACTCGTCCCGGGGGGGGACAAGAGACCCAGTACTTC. It yields the protein CASQTRPGGGQETQYF.

The J gene is TRBJ1-2, the V gene TRBV5-1; 7 bases match TRBD1. V was clipped by 4 bases and J by 3 bases; unmatched bases: 3. Germline lookup yields CDR1 SGHRS and CDR2 YFSETQ. The CDR3 has 13 residues. DNA of the CDR3: TGCGCCAGCAGCGTTGGGACAGACTATGGCTACACCTTC. Protein sequence: CASSVGTDYGYTF. Filled out from reference TRBV5-1 and TRBJ1-2, the complete variable domain reads KAGVTQTPRYLIKTRGQQVTLSCSPISGHRSVSWYQQTPGQGLQFLFEYFSETQRNKGNFPGRFSGRQFSNSRSEMNVSTLELGDSALYLCASSVGTDYGYTFGSGTRLTVV.

V is TRBV14 and J is TRBJ1-6; unclear D gene. Trimming shortened V by 0 bases and J by 7 bases, and 13 bases separated the two germline ends. Germline CDR1 SGHDN, CDR2 FVKESK. This CDR3 has 16 residues. The CDR3 spells CASSQDHGVRNSPLHF. In nucleotides, the CDR3 is TGTGCCAGCAGCCAAGATCACGGGGTTCGAAATTCACCCCTCCACTTT.

This clone was observed a single time. The chain uses TRBV28 and TRBJ2-1, with 8 bases that match TRBD2. The CDR3 loop spans 15 amino acids. The V gene's germline CDR1 is MDHEN and CDR2 SYDVKM. With 7 bases clipped from V and 0 bases from J, the junction kept 5 bases outside the gene matches. The CDR3 spells CASTRGGSSYNEQFF. CDR3 sequence (DNA): TGTGCCAGCACCCGGGGGGGGAGCTCCTACAATGAGCAGTTCTTC.

The rearrangement links TRBV5-1 to TRBJ1-1, with 8 bases aligning to TRBD1. Germline lookup yields CDR1 SGHRS and CDR2 YFSETQ. The CDR3 totals 15 residues. V gave up 1 base and J gave up 1 base; unmatched junction bases: 3. CDR3 amino acids: CASSLNRGSNTEAFF. The CDR3 DNA is TGCGCCAGCAGCTTGAACAGGGGGTCGAACACTGAAGCTTTCTTT.

The genes are TRBV18 and TRBJ2-3, with TRBD2 identical over 15 bases. J was trimmed by 6 bases and V by 6 bases; bases with no gene match: 13. Germline V CDR1 and CDR2: KGHSH, LQKENI. CDR3 length equals 18 residues. CDR3 in amino acids: CASSREGLAGGNGDTQYF. As DNA, the CDR3 is TGTGCCAGCTCTCGAGAGGGACTAGCGGGAGGAAACGGCGATACGCAGTATTTT.

This chain links TRBV7-6 with TRBJ1-3; D perhaps matches TRBD1 (6 bases). The germline V gene encodes CDR1 SGHVS and CDR2 FNYEAQ. This CDR3 spans 17 amino acids. The germline V and J ends were trimmed by 1 base and 0 bases, with 13 bases remaining between them. The CDR3 is CASSLGNRESSGNTIYF. Here the CDR3 DNA reads TGTGCCAGCAGCTTAGGGAACAGGGAGAGCTCTGGAAACACCATATATTTT.

The V gene is TRBV28, the J gene TRBJ2-2; the match to TRBD2 covers 9 bases. This CDR3 contains 14 residues. Trimming at V came to 6 bases and at J to 5 bases, leaving 4 bases not matched to a gene. The germline gives CDR1 MDHEN, CDR2 SYDVKM. The CDR3 bases are TGTGCCAGCAGGACTAGCGGACGAACCGGGGAGCTGTTTTTT. Protein sequence: CASRTSGRTGELFF.

The chain has TRBV6-2 or TRBV6-3 and TRBJ1-1; D perhaps matches TRBD1 (6 bases). The length of the CDR3 is 12 residues. CDR1 and CDR2 (germline): MNHEY, SVGEGT. Trimming shortened V by 4 bases and J by 7 bases, and 10 bases separated the two germline ends. CDR3: CASSLQGYEAFF. The CDR3 DNA sequence: TGTGCCAGCAGTTTACAGGGCTATGAAGCTTTCTTT.

This clone was detected once. The chain is built from TRBV28 and TRBJ2-4; D ambiguous. Between the trimmed V and J ends, which lost 2 bases and 4 bases, there was a span of 15 bases. In germline, CDR1 is MDHEN, CDR2 SYDVKM. The CDR3 has 16 amino acids. In DNA form, the CDR3 reads TGTGCCAGCAGTTTAACAGCCCCCCATCGGAAAAACATTCAGTACTTC. Encoded protein: CASSLTAPHRKNIQYF.

This clone was recorded once. The chain joins TRBV14 to TRBJ1-2; 8 nucleotides line up with TRBD1. Germline CDR1 is SGHDN and CDR2 is FVKESK. The CDR3 has 14 residues. Losses at the gene ends were 4 bases for V and 4 bases for J; bases not matched to a gene: 5. For the CDR3, the DNA is TGTGCCAGCAGCCTTCAGGGGGCTAGCTATGGCTACACCTTC. Its translation is CASSLQGASYGYTF.

This clone was counted ten times or more. This chain joins TRBV7-3 and TRBJ2-3, with TRBD2 matching over 12 bases. The CDR3 has 17 amino acids. Unmatched junction bases numbered 4, after V lost 2 bases and J lost 1 base. Germline V gene data show CDR1 as SGHTA and CDR2 as FQGTGA. The CDR3 is CASSLGLAGGGTDTQYF. The CDR3 bases are TGTGCCAGCAGCTTAGGGCTAGCGGGAGGGGGCACAGATACGCAGTATTTT.

This clone appeared once. The chain uses TRBV18 and TRBJ1-4, with TRBD1 identical over 10 bases. CDR3 length equals 16 residues. Germline CDR1 reads KGHSH; CDR2 reads LQKENI. The trim removed 4 bases at V and 2 bases at J, leaving 4 bases unmatched. CDR3 sequence: CASSREGQGTNEKLFF. In DNA, the CDR3 is TGTGCCAGCTCACGAGAGGGACAGGGGACTAATGAAAAACTGTTTTTT.

This rearrangement joins TRBV20-1 to TRBJ2-5; D remains ambiguous. The V gene lost 3 bases and the J gene lost 2 bases, with 7 bases spanning the gap. The CDR3 length is 12 residues. Looked up from germline, CDR1 is DFQATT and CDR2 is SNEGSKA (reference sequence). In nucleotides, the CDR3 is TGCAGTGCTAGTGTTTCGCAAGAGACCCAGTACTTC. This gives the protein CSASVSQETQYF.

This clone was detected only a few times. The chain uses TRBV5-6 and TRBJ1-3, with a possible D match to TRBD1 (6 bases). V lost 9 bases to trimming and J lost 4 bases, with 26 bases between them. The CDR3 totals 17 residues. Germline values: CDR1 SGHDT, CDR2 YYEEEE. DNA of the CDR3: TGTGCCAATCCACCCCTGGGGTCAGGGGTTAGGGGAAACACCATATATTTT. It codes for CANPPLGSGVRGNTIYF.

J is TRBJ2-2 and V is TRBV11-1; 8 bases fit TRBD2. The V gene end was trimmed by 0 bases and the J gene end by 2 bases; junction bases not matched to a gene: 2. The CDR3 extends over 16 amino acids. Germline V CDR1 and CDR2: SGHAT, FQDESV (reference sequence). The CDR3 DNA sequence: TGTGCCAGCAGCTTAGCGAGCGGGGGAAACACCGGGGAGCTGTTTTTT. Translation gives CASSLASGGNTGELFF.

This clone appeared a single time. V and J are TRBV4-1 and TRBJ2-2; TRBD1 aligns across 9 bases. V gave up 1 base and J gave up 3 bases; unmatched junction bases: 3. This CDR3 is built from 16 residues. CDR1 is MGHRA and CDR2 is YSYEKL in the germline V gene. CDR3 sequence: CASSQVTGGDTGELFF. As DNA, the CDR3 is TGCGCCAGCAGCCAAGTGACAGGGGGGGACACCGGGGAGCTGTTTTTT.

A single count supports this clone. The gene calls are TRBV13 and TRBJ1-6, with D unclear. Germline V lookup: CDR1 PRHDT, CDR2 FYEKMQ (reference sequence). The CDR3 consists of 12 residues. Deletions cut 4 bases from V and 8 bases from J, with 6 bases between. The CDR3 nucleotides are TGTGCCAGCAGCTCCGGAGATTCACCCCTCCACTTT. This translates into CASSSGDSPLHF.

CDR3 in DNA: TGTGCCAGCAGTTTGGGGGGGGGTGGCACTGAAGCTTTCTTT. Amino acid sequence: CASSLGGGGTEAFF. The chain recombines TRBV6-5 with TRBJ1-1, with a possible D match to TRBD1 (5 bases). V was cut by 4 bases and J by 4 bases, with 13 bases left in between. The CDR3 spans 14 residues. Germline V CDR1 and CDR2: MNHEY, SVGAGI.

The chain couples TRBV19 to TRBJ2-7; 10 nucleotides align to TRBD2. CDR3 length: 18 residues. After removal of 5 bases from V and 2 bases from J, the junction contained 15 bases not matched to a gene. Per germline, CDR1 LNHDA and CDR2 SQIVND (reference sequence). CDR3 coding DNA: TGTGCCAGTAGTTTCGGGACAGTTACTAGCGGGGCTACCTACGAGCAGTACTTC. Protein product: CASSFGTVTSGATYEQYF.

V and J are TRBV28 and TRBJ1-3; D is ambiguous. Trimming took off 5 bases at V and 0 bases at J, with 8 bases between the two ends. Germline values: CDR1 MDHEN, CDR2 SYDVKM. The CDR3 extends over 14 amino acids. CDR3 nucleotide sequence: TGTGCCAGCAGTGGCGGGAGCTCTGGAAACACCATATATTTT. Translated, it gives CASSGGSSGNTIYF.

This chain joins TRBV7-8 and TRBJ2-2, with TRBD1 matching 7 bases. The trim removed 3 bases at V and 5 bases at J, leaving 3 bases unmatched. Germline CDR1 reads SGHVS; CDR2 reads FQNEAQ. The CDR3 has 14 residues. CDR3 protein: CASSFQTGTGELFF. The CDR3 DNA is TGTGCCAGCAGCTTCCAGACAGGGACCGGGGAGCTGTTTTTT.

The chain employs TRBV9 and TRBJ2-2; 10 bases map to TRBD1. The CDR3 runs to 17 residues. Looked up from germline, CDR1 is SGDLS and CDR2 is YYNGEE. V lost 3 bases, J lost 2 bases, and 7 bases stayed unmatched. The CDR3 bases are TGTGCCAGCAGCGCCCCGAGGACAGGGGGTAACACCGGGGAGCTGTTTTTT. Translating gives CASSAPRTGGNTGELFF.